Below are 30 T cell receptor beta chains sequenced from a single sample in a study of beta chain features in type 1 diabetes. Every bit of the isolated RNA underwent reverse transcription, so sequencing read expressed TCRB transcripts. Sequencing was performed with immunoSEQ multiplex PCR; in TCRdb, only in-frame clones are kept and a portion is missing. The sample consists of fewer than 650,000 clones, less than 20% of them appearing once. The specimen sequenced was naive CD4+ T cells from blood. Source of these receptors: a man aged 18 to 30 in good health.

This clone has a handful of counts. The chain uses TRBV7-9 and TRBJ2-7, with D perhaps TRBD1 or TRBD2 (5 bases each). From germline, CDR1 is SEHNR and CDR2 FQNEAQ (reference sequence). CDR3 length: 14 amino acids. V was pared by 4 bases and J by 1 base, with 11 bases between. The CDR3 region has the DNA TGTGCCAGCAGCTCCGGGACGCATTCCTACGAGCAGTACTTC. Translation: CASSSGTHSYEQYF.

The chain employs TRBV28 and TRBJ1-2; TRBD1 is a possible D gene (5 bases). The ends were cut back, 7 bases at V and 4 bases at J, with 16 bases in the middle. CDR3 length: 14 amino acids. Germline V CDR1 and CDR2: MDHEN, SYDVKM. The DNA of the CDR3 is TGTGCCAGCACCCCCGGTGAGGGGCCCTATGGCTACACCTTC. The encoded protein is CASTPGEGPYGYTF.

The rearrangement uses TRBV7-9 and TRBJ1-4, with no clear D. Trimming left V 3 bases short and J 2 bases short, with 10 bases between. This CDR3 is built from 15 residues. Germline V lookup: CDR1 SEHNR, CDR2 FQNEAQ (reference sequence). The CDR3 here is CASSLRSTTNEKLFF. In nucleotides, the CDR3 is TGTGCCAGCAGCTTGAGGAGCACCACTAATGAAAAACTGTTTTTT. The complete variable domain, with remaining parts taken from reference TRBV7-9 and TRBJ1-4, reads DTGVSQNPRHKITKRGQNVTFRCDPISEHNRLYWYRQTLGQGPEFLTYFQNEAQLEKSRLLSDRFSAERPKGSFSTLEIQRTEQGDSAMYLCASSLRSTTNEKLFFGSGTQLSVL.

This chain uses TRBV27 with TRBJ2-5; D not resolved. The CDR3 has 13 amino acids. Germline V lookup: CDR1 MNHEY, CDR2 SMNVEV (reference sequence). Between the trimmed V and J ends, which lost 5 bases and 5 bases, there was a span of 12 bases. The chain's CDR3 is CASSRILRETQYF. CDR3 bases: TGTGCCAGCAGTCGGATCCTCAGGGAGACCCAGTACTTC.

This chain joins TRBV6-5 and TRBJ1-1; no clear D gene. Germline-derived CDR1 and CDR2 are MNHEY and SVGAGI. V lost 5 bases and J 3 bases, leaving 7 bases between the germline ends. The CDR3 has 12 residues. The CDR3 sequence is CASSEKHTEAFF. The CDR3 nucleotides read TGTGCCAGCAGTGAGAAGCACACTGAAGCTTTCTTT.

This chain uses TRBV5-1 with TRBJ1-1; D is ambiguous. Germline values: CDR1 SGHRS, CDR2 YFSETQ. This CDR3 has 13 amino acids. V lost 0 bases, J lost 5 bases, and 8 bases lay in between. The CDR3 here is CASSLDGGTEAFF. In DNA, the CDR3 is TGCGCCAGCAGCTTGGATGGCGGTACTGAAGCTTTCTTT.

This chain connects TRBV4-2 to TRBJ1-4, with D maybe TRBD1 (5 bases). V was clipped by 4 bases and J by 7 bases, with 13 bases between them. Looked up from germline, CDR1 is LGHNA and CDR2 is YNFKEQ. The CDR3 covers 14 residues. CDR3 protein: CASSPREAGEKLFF. The CDR3 nucleotides read TGTGCCAGCAGCCCCAGGGAGGCAGGTGAAAAACTGTTTTTT.

This chain joins TRBV14 and TRBJ2-5, with 7 bases identical to TRBD2. Losses at the gene ends were 0 bases for V and 11 bases for J; bases not matched to a gene: 9. The CDR3 spans 14 residues. CDR1 SGHDN and CDR2 FVKESK come from the germline V gene. Here the CDR3 reads CASSQDGGLLEQYF. CDR3 nucleotides: TGTGCCAGCAGCCAAGATGGGGGACTACTTGAGCAGTACTTC.

This clone came up a few times. J is TRBJ1-1 and V is TRBV9; D might be TRBD1 (6 bases). The CDR3 is made up of 15 amino acids. V was shortened by 0 bases and J by 0 bases, with 9 bases between the two germline ends. The germline gives CDR1 SGDLS, CDR2 YYNGEE. The CDR3 DNA follows: TGTGCCAGCAGCGTAGGTCCAGGGGTGAACACTGAAGCTTTCTTT. Translation: CASSVGPGVNTEAFF.

This clone occurred a few times. This chain uses TRBV28 with TRBJ2-3; D is tentatively TRBD1 or TRBD2 (5 bases each). The CDR3 length is 16 residues. V lost 4 bases and J 6 bases, leaving 20 bases between the germline ends. CDR1 and CDR2 (germline): MDHEN, SYDVKM. CDR3 sequence (DNA): TGTGCCAGCAGTTCTGCCGAGGGGTCTCCGCGGGATACGCAGTATTTT. Translating gives CASSSAEGSPRDTQYF.

This sequence joins TRBV19 and TRBJ1-2; a possible D gene is TRBD1 (5 bases). The length of the CDR3 is 13 residues. Germline values: CDR1 LNHDA, CDR2 SQIVND (reference sequence). With 10 bases removed from V and 7 bases from J, the gap between germline ends came to 19 bases. CDR3 sequence reads: CATPRRGDGGYTF. CDR3 DNA sequence: TGTGCCACTCCCCGTCGGGGGGATGGTGGCTACACCTTC.

The chain links TRBV7-6 to TRBJ2-5, with TRBD2 matching 7 bases. Germline V gene data show CDR1 as SGHVS and CDR2 as FNYEAQ. Trimming cost V 5 bases and J 5 bases; bases outside gene matches: 2. The CDR3 has 12 residues. The CDR3 spells CASSPAGETQYF. The DNA for the CDR3 is TGTGCCAGCAGCCCAGCGGGGGAGACCCAGTACTTC.

The chain carries TRBV14 and TRBJ2-3; 9 bases map to TRBD1. Losses at the gene ends were 8 bases for V and 2 bases for J; bases not matched to a gene: 11. The CDR3 runs 16 residues. Germline CDR1 and CDR2: SGHDN and FVKESK. The DNA of the CDR3 is TGTGCCAGCGGAGCGACAGGGGGGCTAGCCACAGATACGCAGTATTTT. Translating it yields CASGATGGLATDTQYF. Looking up the rest from reference TRBV14 and TRBJ2-3 gives the full variable domain: EAGVTQFPSHSVIEKGQTVTLRCDPISGHDNLYWYRRVMGKEIKFLLHFVKESKQDESGMPNNRFLAERTGGTYSTLKVQPAELEDSGVYFCASGATGGLATDTQYFGPGTRLTVL.

Only a few counts were recorded for this clone. The chain joins TRBV30 to TRBJ1-1; TRBD1 might be the D (5 bases). Trimming removed 4 bases from V and 0 bases from J, with 15 bases in between. The germline V gene encodes CDR1 GTSNPN and CDR2 SVGIG (reference sequence). The CDR3 sequence is 15 residues long. As DNA, the CDR3 is TGTGCCTGGATGAGTGGGGGACTGGTGAACACTGAAGCTTTCTTT. Protein sequence: CAWMSGGLVNTEAFF.

This clone was counted only a few times. The chain uses TRBV7-3 and TRBJ2-3; no clear D gene. This CDR3 comprises 13 residues. CDR1 is SGHTA, CDR2 FQGTGA, per germline. Trimming took off 6 bases at V and 4 bases at J, with 11 bases between the two ends. CDR3 sequence reads: CASSSLAPDTQYF. The CDR3 DNA sequence: TGTGCCAGCAGTTCCCTTGCCCCAGATACGCAGTATTTT.

With regard to this clone: The junction differs from germline at one of its ends, possibly a read error. The chain recombines TRBV18 with TRBJ1-2; D gene uncertain. The CDR3 is 13 amino acids. Germline V lookup: CDR1 KGHSH, CDR2 LQKENI. The CDR3 reads CASSQLQNYGYTF. DNA for the CDR3: TGTGCCAGTTCACAGCTCCAAAACTATGGCTACACCTTC.

This clone was seen only a few times. The chain combines TRBV20-1 with TRBJ1-2, with a weak D call TRBD1 (5 bases). Germline CDR1 and CDR2: DFQATT and SNEGSKA (reference sequence). The length of the CDR3 is 11 residues. V lost 7 bases and J lost 7, with 13 bases in between. The CDR3 protein is CSGRSGGGYTF. In nucleotides, the CDR3 is TGCAGTGGTCGTTCGGGGGGTGGCTACACCTTC.

V and J are TRBV6-5 and TRBJ1-1, with 8 bases matching TRBD1. With V trimmed by 8 bases and J by 0 bases, 2 bases remained unmatched. Per the germline V gene, CDR1 is MNHEY and CDR2 is SVGAGI. CDR3 size: 13 residues. The CDR3 sequence: CASGQGLNTEAFF. In nucleotides, the CDR3 is TGTGCCAGCGGACAGGGTTTGAACACTGAAGCTTTCTTT.

The chain couples TRBV7-9 to TRBJ2-1; D is unresolved. This CDR3 spans 12 amino acids. Trimming left V 6 bases short and J 6 bases short, with 9 bases between. CDR1 and CDR2 from the germline V gene are SEHNR and FQNEAQ (reference sequence). CDR3 nucleotide sequence: TGTGCCAGCAGTCGTCCCGGCAATGAGCAGTTCTTC. The encoded protein is CASSRPGNEQFF.

This chain uses TRBV28 with TRBJ2-7, with D possibly being TRBD1 (6 bases). Germline CDR1 and CDR2: MDHEN and SYDVKM. V dropped 6 bases and J dropped 1 base, with 10 bases sitting between them. The CDR3 length is 13 residues. CDR3 sequence reads: CASSPGQSYEQYF. CDR3 bases: TGTGCCAGCAGCCCTGGACAGTCCTACGAGCAGTACTTC.

The table lists this clone with a few counts. The CDR3 region is CASSHGLAGGRADTQYF. In nucleotides, the CDR3 is TGTGCCAGCAGCCACGGACTAGCGGGGGGCAGGGCAGATACGCAGTATTTT. The chain has TRBV9 and TRBJ2-3, with 14 bases identical to TRBD2. Germline V gene sequence: CDR1 SGDLS, CDR2 YYNGEE. This CDR3 is 17 amino acids long. Trimming took 4 bases from V and 4 from J; bases not matched to a gene: 8.

The chain has TRBV4-3 and TRBJ2-6; TRBD2 might be the D (5 bases). In germline, CDR1 is LGHNA, CDR2 YSLEER. With 0 bases removed from V and 0 bases from J, the gap between germline ends came to 18 bases. The CDR3 has 20 residues. The CDR3 reads CASSQEADGVKASGANVLTF. Here the CDR3 DNA reads TGCGCCAGCAGCCAAGAAGCGGACGGGGTGAAAGCCTCTGGGGCCAACGTCCTGACTTTC.

This clone showed up just a few times. The V gene is TRBV5-4, the J gene TRBJ2-5; D may be TRBD1 (6 bases). V was pared by 4 bases and J by 2 bases, with 12 bases between. This CDR3 spans 14 amino acids. Germline lookup yields CDR1 SGHNT and CDR2 YYREEE (reference sequence). The DNA for the CDR3 is TGTGCCAGCAGCCCGGACAGCCTACAAGAGACCCAGTACTTC. Amino acid sequence: CASSPDSLQETQYF.

This chain joins TRBV11-2 and TRBJ2-7; perhaps TRBD2 as D (6 bases). CDR1 and CDR2 from the germline V gene are SGHAT and FQNNGV. The V end lost 6 bases, the J end lost 3 bases, and 12 bases lay between the germline ends. The CDR3 has 13 amino acids. The CDR3 region is CASRPTGVYEQYF. The DNA for the CDR3 is TGTGCCAGCAGGCCCACGGGAGTCTACGAGCAGTACTTC.

This clone was seen a few times. This chain joins TRBV10-3 and TRBJ2-7; D unclear. CDR3 length: 11 residues. V was clipped by 7 bases and J by 6 bases, with 10 bases between them. Germline V gene data show CDR1 as ENHRY and CDR2 as SYGVKD. The CDR3 region is CAINRGGEQYF. The CDR3, as DNA: TGTGCCATCAACAGAGGCGGCGAGCAGTACTTC.

The chain combines TRBV30 with TRBJ1-1, with unresolved D. Trimming shortened V by 3 bases and J by 5 bases, and 19 bases separated the two germline ends. This CDR3 spans 15 amino acids. Germline CDR1 is GTSNPN and CDR2 is SVGIG (reference sequence). The CDR3 is CAWRPLVGEKTEAFF. The CDR3 DNA is TGTGCCTGGAGACCCCTGGTCGGGGAAAAGACTGAAGCTTTCTTT.

This clone appeared a few times. Other DNA sequences within the sample encode an identical CDR3. This rearrangement joins TRBV7-2 to TRBJ2-3; D possibly corresponds to TRBD1 (6 bases). With 5 bases removed from V and 1 base from J, the gap between germline ends came to 10 bases. CDR3 size: 14 residues. CDR1 and CDR2 from the germline V gene are SGHTA and FQGNSA. This CDR3 reads CASSPWTGTDTQYF. In DNA, the CDR3 is TGTGCCAGCAGCCCCTGGACAGGCACAGATACGCAGTATTTT. Full variable domain (remainder filled in from reference TRBV7-2 and TRBJ2-3): GAGVSQSPSNKVTEKGKDVELRCDPISGHTALYWYRQSLGQGLEFLIYFQGNSAPDKSGLPSDRFSAERTGGSVSTLTIQRTQQEDSAVYLCASSPWTGTDTQYFGPGTRLTVL.

This clone was counted only a few times. This chain links TRBV5-6 with TRBJ1-4; D call uncertain. In germline, CDR1 is SGHDT, CDR2 YYEEEE. This CDR3 region has 15 residues. Trimming took 1 base from V and 8 from J, leaving 15 bases between them. CDR3 amino acids: CASSLRQGLREKLFF. In DNA form, the CDR3 reads TGTGCCAGCAGCTTGAGGCAAGGGTTGCGGGAAAAACTGTTTTTT.

The V call is TRBV28, the J call TRBJ2-3, with 8 bases matching TRBD2. There are 14 residues in the CDR3. In germline, CDR1 is MDHEN, CDR2 SYDVKM. The trim removed 5 bases at V and 3 bases at J, leaving 4 bases unmatched. CDR3 nucleotides: TGTGCCAGCAGTAGCGGGAGTTGGACAGATACGCAGTATTTT. This encodes CASSSGSWTDTQYF. Variable domain in full (rest from reference TRBV28 and TRBJ2-3): DVKVTQSSRYLVKRTGEKVFLECVQDMDHENMFWYRQDPGLGLRLIYFSYDVKMKEKGDIPEGYSVSREKKERFSLILESASTNQTSMYLCASSSGSWTDTQYFGPGTRLTVL.

The chain couples TRBV7-2 to TRBJ2-3; 9 bases align to TRBD1. V gave up 5 bases and J gave up 1 base; unmatched junction bases: 16. The CDR3 contains 19 residues. Germline CDR1 SGHTA, CDR2 FQGNSA. CDR3 DNA sequence: TGTGCCAGCAGCCCAACGAGGGGACAGGGTAGAGCACGCACAGATACGCAGTATTTT. Its protein product is CASSPTRGQGRARTDTQYF.